This T cell receptor beta chain comes out of a study of shared T cell receptors in the human thymus. The table came from immunoSEQ multiplex PCR; TCRdb's copy has only in-frame clones and leaves some out. Among hundreds of thousands of clones listed, around 87% were seen once. Germline lookup yields CDR1 LGHNA and CDR2 YNFKEQ. The V gene end was trimmed by 4 bases and the J gene end by 4 bases; junction bases not matched to a gene: 3. The CDR3 runs to 13 residues. This clone has just a few counts. The data were also submitted as part of a second study, on human thymus T cells. That paper states: Among the donors, all were healthy Finnish infants having corrective surgery for congenital heart defects. Obtained as resections during corrective heart surgery, the thymus tissue was then studied. Among thymic and blood repertoires, usage of V and J genes appeared biased.

The TCR comes from a boy under two years old with a congenital heart defect. Sequenced input: thymocytes. The chain couples TRBV4-2 to TRBJ2-5; 7 nucleotides align to TRBD2. In DNA form, the CDR3 reads TGTGCCAGCAGCCCGGGACTAACAGAGACCCAGTACTTC. This translates into CASSPGLTETQYF.